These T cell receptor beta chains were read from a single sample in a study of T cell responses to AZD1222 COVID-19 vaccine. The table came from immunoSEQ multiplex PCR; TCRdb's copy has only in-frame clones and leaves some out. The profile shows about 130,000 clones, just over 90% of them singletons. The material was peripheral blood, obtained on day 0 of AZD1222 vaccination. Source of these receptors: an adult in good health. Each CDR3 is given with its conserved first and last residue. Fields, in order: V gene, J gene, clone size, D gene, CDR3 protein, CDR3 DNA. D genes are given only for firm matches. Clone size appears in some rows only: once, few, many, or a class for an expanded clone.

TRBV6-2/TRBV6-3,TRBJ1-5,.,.,CASSYTGNQPQHF,TGTGCCAGCAGTTACACAGGGAATCAGCCCCAGCATTTT
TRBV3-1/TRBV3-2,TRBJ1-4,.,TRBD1,CASSHWGQGSEKLFF,TGTGCCAGCAGCCATTGGGGACAGGGCAGTGAAAAACTGTTTTTT
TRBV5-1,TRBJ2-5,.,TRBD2,CASSLERGGRETQYF,TGCGCCAGCAGCTTGGAGCGGGGGGGACGGGAGACCCAGTACTTC
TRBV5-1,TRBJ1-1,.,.,CASSLGGGTEAFF,TGCGCCAGCAGCTTGGGCGGAGGGACTGAAGCTTTCTTT
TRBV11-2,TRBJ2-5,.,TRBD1,CASSTLTGTGIETQYF,TGTGCCAGCAGCACTCTAACCGGGACAGGGATAGAGACCCAGTACTTC
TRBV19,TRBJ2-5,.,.,CASSLEAGRQETQYF,TGTGCCAGTAGCCTGGAGGCAGGCCGCCAAGAGACCCAGTACTTC
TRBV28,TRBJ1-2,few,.,CAVGAYFNYGYTF,TGTGCCGTAGGTGCATACTTTAACTATGGCTACACCTTC
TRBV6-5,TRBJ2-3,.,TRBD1,CAHRGVSTDTQYF,TGTGCCCACAGGGGGGTAAGCACAGATACGCAGTATTTT
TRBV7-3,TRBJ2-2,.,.,CASSPLGVVTGELFF,TGTGCCAGCAGCCCCCTAGGGGTGGTCACCGGGGAGCTGTTTTTT
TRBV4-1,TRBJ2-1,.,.,CASSQDPAGSYNEQFF,TGCGCCAGCAGCCAAGATCCGGCCGGTTCCTACAATGAGCAGTTCTTC
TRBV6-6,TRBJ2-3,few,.,CASSLIPQDPTDTQYF,TGTGCCAGCAGCCTCATACCTCAGGACCCCACAGATACGCAGTATTTT
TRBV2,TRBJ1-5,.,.,CASSDSNQPQHF,TGTGCCAGCAGTGATAGCAATCAGCCCCAGCATTTT
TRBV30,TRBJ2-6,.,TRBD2,CAGGRGPGANVLTF,TGTGCCGGGGGGAGGGGCCCTGGGGCCAACGTCCTGACTTTC
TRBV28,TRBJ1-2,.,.,CASLSGLFGYGYTF,TGTGCCAGCCTGTCAGGGTTATTTGGTTATGGCTACACCTTC
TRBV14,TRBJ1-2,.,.,CASSPQIGGYTF,TGTGCCAGCAGTCCCCAGATAGGTGGCTACACCTTC
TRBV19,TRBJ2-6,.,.,CASSTRDSGANVLTF,TGTGCCAGTAGTACCAGAGACTCTGGGGCCAACGTCCTGACTTTC
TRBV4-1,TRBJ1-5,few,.,CASSPSPTTINQPQHF,TGCGCCAGCAGCCCTTCCCCTACTACCATCAATCAGCCCCAGCATTTT
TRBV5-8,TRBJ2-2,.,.,CASSFLRGSGTGELFF,TGTGCCAGCAGCTTTTTAAGGGGCTCGGGCACCGGGGAGCTGTTTTTT
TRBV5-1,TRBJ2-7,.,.,CASRSGQTYEQYF,TGCGCCAGCAGGTCGGGGCAGACCTACGAGCAGTACTTC
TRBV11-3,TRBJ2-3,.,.,CASSLDQGGSSALNTQYF,TGTGCCAGCAGCTTAGACCAGGGGGGATCCTCCGCTTTAAATACGCAGTATTTT
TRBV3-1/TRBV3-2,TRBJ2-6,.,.,CASSQVPGGANVLTF,TGTGCCAGCAGCCAAGTTCCGGGGGGGGCCAACGTCCTGACTTTC
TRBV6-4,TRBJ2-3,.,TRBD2,CASSESGATDTQYF,TGTGCCAGCAGTGAAAGCGGGGCCACAGATACGCAGTATTTT
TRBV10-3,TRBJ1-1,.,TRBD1,CAISGRTGLNTEAFF,TGTGCCATCAGTGGTCGGACAGGGTTGAACACTGAAGCTTTCTTT
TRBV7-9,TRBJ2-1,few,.,CASSLGVSVRSNEQFF,TGTGCCAGCAGCTTAGGGGTGTCAGTAAGGAGCAATGAGCAGTTCTTC
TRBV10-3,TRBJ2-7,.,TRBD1,CAIQGASSYEQYF,TGTGCCATACAGGGGGCGAGCTCCTACGAGCAGTACTTC
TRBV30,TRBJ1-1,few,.,CAWSATGNTEAFF,TGTGCCTGGAGTGCAACAGGGAACACTGAAGCTTTCTTT
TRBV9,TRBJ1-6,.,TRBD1,CASSRGQGRYNSPLHF,TGTGCCAGCAGTCGGGGACAGGGGCGGTATAATTCACCCCTCCACTTT
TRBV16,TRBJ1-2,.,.,CASSPLHPGDYSYGYTF,TGTGCCAGCAGCCCACTCCACCCTGGGGACTATAGCTATGGCTACACCTTC
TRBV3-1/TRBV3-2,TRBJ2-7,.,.,CASSFSGTYEQYF,TGTGCCAGCAGCTTTTCCGGGACCTACGAGCAGTACTTC
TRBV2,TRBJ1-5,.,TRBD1,CASSPGTGDWQGQPQHF,TGTGCCAGCAGTCCCGGGACAGGAGATTGGCAGGGTCAGCCCCAGCATTTT
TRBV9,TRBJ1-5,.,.,CASSLTHMGQPQHF,TGTGCCAGCAGCCTTACACATATGGGACAGCCCCAGCATTTT
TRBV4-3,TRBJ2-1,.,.,CASSQVGSSFGNEQFF,TGCGCCAGCAGCCAAGTCGGGTCCTCCTTCGGGAATGAGCAGTTCTTC
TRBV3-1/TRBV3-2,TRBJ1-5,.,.,CASSQDRMSGDSNQPQHF,TGTGCCAGCAGCCAAGATCGGATGTCAGGGGATAGCAATCAGCCCCAGCATTTT
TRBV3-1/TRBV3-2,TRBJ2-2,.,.,CASSQGTTTGELFF,TGTGCCAGCAGCCAAGGCACAACCACCGGGGAGCTGTTTTTT
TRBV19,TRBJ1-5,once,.,CASSLAARGRNSNQPQHF,TGTGCCAGTAGTTTGGCAGCTAGGGGCAGGAATAGCAATCAGCCCCAGCATTTT
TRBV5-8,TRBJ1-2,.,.,CASSFQQGAGYTF,TGTGCCAGCAGCTTTCAACAGGGAGCTGGCTACACCTTC
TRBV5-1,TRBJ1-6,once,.,CASSLTIHNSPLHF,TGCGCCAGCAGCTTGACCATCCATAATTCACCCCTCCACTTT
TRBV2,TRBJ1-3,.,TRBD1,CASRTADRPGNTIYF,TGTGCCAGCAGGACCGCGGACAGGCCTGGAAACACCATATATTTT
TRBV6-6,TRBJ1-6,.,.,CASRTRENSPLHF,TGTGCCAGCAGGACGAGGGAAAATTCACCCCTCCACTTT
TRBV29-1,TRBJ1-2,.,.,CSVVTGGYTF,TGCAGCGTTGTTACGGGTGGCTACACCTTC
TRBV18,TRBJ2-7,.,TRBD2,CASSPWSGGAYEQYF,TGTGCCAGCTCACCATGGAGCGGGGGGGCCTACGAGCAGTACTTC
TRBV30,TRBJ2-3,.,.,CAWSPGRVRRGDTQYF,TGTGCCTGGAGTCCCGGCAGGGTTCGTAGGGGGGATACGCAGTATTTT
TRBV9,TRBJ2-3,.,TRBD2,CASSVGLAGGTDTQYF,TGTGCCAGCAGCGTAGGACTAGCGGGGGGCACAGATACGCAGTATTTT
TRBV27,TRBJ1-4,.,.,CASSSSATTNEKLFF,TGTGCCAGCAGTTCATCAGCCACAACTAATGAAAAACTGTTTTTT
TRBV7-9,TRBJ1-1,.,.,CASSLDTGGSTEAFF,TGTGCCAGCAGCTTAGACACAGGCGGGAGCACTGAAGCTTTCTTT